Described below is a single T cell receptor (beta chain) sequence and its context. This sample is part of a study of neoadjuvant anti-PD-1 for oral cavity cancer. Patients had newly diagnosed, untreated stage II-IVA oral cavity squamous cell carcinoma. Analysis of PBMCs was direct, with no culture step. The repertoire was sequenced with immunoSEQ multiplex PCR; TCRdb's copy has only in-frame clones and lacks some. The data hold some 20,000 clones, with approximately 72% observed a single time. This CDR3 has 15 residues. CDR1 and CDR2 (germline): MNHEY, SMNVEV (reference sequence). V shed 4 bases and J shed 1 base, with 10 bases lying between them.

The sample was PBMCs, taken before nivolumab (anti-PD-1) treatment. The rearrangement joins TRBV27 to TRBJ2-2; D possibly corresponds to TRBD1 (6 bases). This receptor was taken from a person aged 35-79 years with oral cavity squamous cell carcinoma. CDR3 loop: CASSSPTGNTGELFF. In nucleotides, the CDR3 is TGTGCCAGCAGTTCTCCGACAGGGAACACCGGGGAGCTGTTTTTT.